This T cell receptor (beta chain) was documented in a study of Ad26.COV2.S vaccination and SARS-CoV-2 variants. The CDR3 covers 16 residues. V was clipped by 4 bases and J by 7 bases; unmatched bases: 8. Germline loops: CDR1 SGHDT, CDR2 YYEEEE. Here immunoSEQ multiplex PCR was the method, and the copy in TCRdb shows in-frame clones only, minus some. The sample includes about 350,000 clones, 92% of them seen just once. This TCR was sampled from a human donor who had recovered from COVID-19. This specimen was peripheral blood, taken after recovery from COVID-19. The rearrangement links TRBV5-6 to TRBJ2-2; the match to TRBD2 covers 12 bases. The CDR3 sequence is CASSRLAGGPNGELFF. The CDR3 nucleotides are TGTGCCAGCAGCCGTCTAGCGGGGGGGCCAAACGGGGAGCTGTTTTTT.